Presented here are 9 T cell receptor beta chains from one specimen sequenced in a study of blood T cell repertoires in COVID-19. Assay: immunoSEQ multiplex PCR; the TCRdb copy retains only in-frame clones and omits some. In the table there are some 170,000 clones, more than 75% of which are singletons. Sample: PBMCs or T cells enriched from blood (not recorded which). These TCRs come from a human donor with acute COVID-19. The donor label of this sample is uncertain.

This clone was seen more than once but under ten times. CDR3 bases: TGTGCCAGCAGCTTTCAGGGGCCTGAGACCCAGTACTTC. Protein product: CASSFQGPETQYF. V usage is TRBV5-4 and J usage is TRBJ2-5; maybe TRBD1 (6 bases). The CDR3 consists of 13 residues. Germline V gene lookup returns CDR1 SGHNT and CDR2 YYREEE (reference sequence). V lost 2 bases to trimming and J lost 5 bases, with 10 bases between them.

J is TRBJ2-7 and V is TRBV27, with 7 bases aligning to TRBD1. Trimming took 9 bases from V and 0 from J; bases not matched to a gene: 14. Looked up from germline, CDR1 is MNHEY and CDR2 is SMNVEV (reference sequence). The CDR3 loop spans 16 amino acids. The CDR3 here is CASRRPTGRSSYEQYF. The CDR3 nucleotides are TGTGCCAGTCGGAGACCGACAGGGCGGAGCTCCTACGAGCAGTACTTC.

The J gene is TRBJ1-1, the V gene TRBV7-9; no definite D call. This CDR3 comprises 14 residues. Germline V gene data show CDR1 as SEHNR and CDR2 as FQNEAQ (reference sequence). The V gene lost 5 bases and the J gene lost 1 base, with 11 bases spanning the gap. The CDR3 protein is CASSTPIQNTEAFF. The CDR3 DNA is TGTGCCAGCAGCACCCCGATACAGAACACTGAAGCTTTCTTT.

The V call is TRBV14, the J call TRBJ1-1, with D possibly TRBD1 on 5 matching bases. Per the germline V gene, CDR1 is SGHDN and CDR2 is FVKESK. The germline V and J ends were trimmed by 2 bases and 8 bases, with 12 bases remaining between them. There are 13 residues in the CDR3. The CDR3 loop reads CASSQRWGPEAFF. Here the CDR3 DNA reads TGTGCCAGCAGCCAACGGTGGGGCCCGGAAGCTTTCTTT.

The chain employs TRBV29-1 and TRBJ1-3; 8 bases map to TRBD1. Germline assignment: CDR1 SQVTM and CDR2 ANQGSEA. V shed 0 bases and J 4 bases; nucleotides not matched to a gene: 2. The CDR3 length is 14 residues. The CDR3 protein is CSVEDRGHGNTIYF. As DNA, the CDR3 is TGCAGCGTTGAAGACAGGGGGCACGGAAACACCATATATTTT.

This clone was seen once. CDR3 DNA: TGTGCCAGCAGTGAACAGGGCATCTATGGCTACACCTTC. It codes for CASSEQGIYGYTF. V is TRBV6-1 and J is TRBJ1-2; D possibly corresponds to TRBD1 (5 bases). Looked up from germline, CDR1 is MNHNS and CDR2 is SASEGT. The CDR3 sequence is 13 residues long. Trimming took 2 bases from V and 4 from J, leaving 8 bases between them.

This clone was observed once. The chain links TRBV2 to TRBJ2-1, with 7 positions matching TRBD2. CDR1 and CDR2 from the germline V gene are SNHLY and FYNNEI. The CDR3 is made up of 14 amino acids. V gave up 7 bases and J gave up 3 bases; unmatched junction bases: 6. This CDR3 is CASTYSSGYNEQFF. The CDR3 region has the DNA TGTGCCAGCACATATTCTAGCGGCTACAATGAGCAGTTCTTC.

The V call is TRBV15, the J call TRBJ1-2; D is possibly TRBD1 (5 bases). The V gene's germline CDR1 is LNHNV and CDR2 YYDKDF (reference sequence). V lost 0 bases to trimming and J lost 6 bases, with 14 bases between them. CDR3 length: 15 residues. The DNA for the CDR3 is TGTGCCACCAGCAGAGATCTGGCAGGGCTAAATGGCTACACCTTC. As protein: CATSRDLAGLNGYTF.

This clone showed up just a few times. This rearrangement joins TRBV4-1 to TRBJ2-2; D uncertain. CDR1 and CDR2 from the germline V gene are MGHRA and YSYEKL. V lost 0 bases and J 3 bases, leaving 11 bases between the germline ends. This CDR3 has 16 amino acids. CDR3 sequence reads: CASSQDPHADTGELFF. The CDR3 region has the DNA TGCGCCAGCAGCCAAGATCCGCATGCGGACACCGGGGAGCTGTTTTTT.